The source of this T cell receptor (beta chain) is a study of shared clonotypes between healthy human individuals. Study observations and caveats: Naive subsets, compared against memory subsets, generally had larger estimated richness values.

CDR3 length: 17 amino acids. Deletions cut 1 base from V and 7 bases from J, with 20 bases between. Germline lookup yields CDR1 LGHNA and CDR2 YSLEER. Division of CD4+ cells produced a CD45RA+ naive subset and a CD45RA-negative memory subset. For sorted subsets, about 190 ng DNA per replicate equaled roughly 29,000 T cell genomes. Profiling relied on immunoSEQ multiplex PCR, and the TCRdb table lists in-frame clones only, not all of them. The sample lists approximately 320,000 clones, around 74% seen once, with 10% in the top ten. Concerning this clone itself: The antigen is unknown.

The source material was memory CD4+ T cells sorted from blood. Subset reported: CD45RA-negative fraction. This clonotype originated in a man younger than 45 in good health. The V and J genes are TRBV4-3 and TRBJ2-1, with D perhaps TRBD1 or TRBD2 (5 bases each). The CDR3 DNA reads TGCGCCAGCAGCCAAGGCGTTTGGGACGTGAGGGCGAATGAGCAGTTCTTC. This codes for CASSQGVWDVRANEQFF.